This T cell receptor beta chain was retrieved from a study of T cell repertoires in cytomegalovirus infection. TCRdb passed the reads through MiXCR, listing each CDR3 protein once. The data show 450,000 to 650,000 distinct CDR3 sequences, just under 40% seen once. A few counts support this clonotype. The antigen is not known. Study-level points and caveats: The response measured ex vivo was dominated by TCR beta clonotypes (HLA-C-restricted and CMV-specific).

Sequencing used cultured PBMCs, obtained from culture after CMV antigen stimulation. The clonotype comes from a human donor in good health (CMV status not recorded). Some clones in this sample may be carry-over from other donors' samples.

DNA of the CDR3: TGTGCCAGCAGCTCCCCGGGTTCTACCTACGAGCAGTACTTC. Translation: CASSSPGSTYEQYF. The chain carries TRBV7-2 and TRBJ2-7; D gene ambiguous. Germline V lookup: CDR1 SGHTA, CDR2 FQGNSA. The CDR3 loop spans 14 amino acids. V lost 4 bases to trimming and J lost 2 bases, with 12 bases between them.